A selection of T cell receptor beta chains follows, all from one sample in a study of blood T cell repertoires in COVID-19. This table comes from immunoSEQ multiplex PCR, and its TCRdb copy is limited to in-frame clones, with some not included. Of about 250,000 clones in the sample, 80% to 90% were seen once. The sequencing input was peripheral blood. The receptors were sampled from a middle-aged man with active or convalescent COVID-19. Each CDR3 is given without its conserved first and last residue. Part of the rows lack a size; the others show once, few, many or a class for expanded clones.

v_call	cdr3_length	clone_size	cdr3_aa
TRBV10-3	12	-	AISESDRTYEQY
TRBV2	10	-	ASRPGTGELF
TRBV3-1/TRBV3-2	11	once	ASSPEGNTEAF
TRBV7-2	16	-	ASSLHLSGLADTGELF
TRBV3-1/TRBV3-2	14	-	ASSQDGRGAGNTIY
TRBV30	14	-	AWIGRRGVNTGELF
TRBV5-1	12	-	ASSLAEGGLEQF
TRBV27	14	-	ASRLQGGYYNSPLH
TRBV4-1	13	-	ASSQMKDREQPQH
TRBV12-5	11	-	ASGLSKDGMKY
TRBV6-5	14	-	ASSYPEGASNEKLF
TRBV14	13	-	ASSQEVTANSPLH
TRBV7-3	16	-	ASSLMGTGSFGANVLT
TRBV5-1	11	few	ASSLDQGDGYT
TRBV5-5	15	-	ASSLAWGQGGYNEQF
TRBV7-2	9	-	ASSLQIEAF
TRBV19	13	-	ASSRTGGGDQPQH
TRBV9	12	-	ASARDRGLEGYT
TRBV30	10	-	AWSQGISEAF
TRBV7-6	11	-	ASSLPDGIEQF
TRBV7-8	13	-	ASSLGQGVYNEQF
TRBV7-2	15	-	ASSSNSGQVVEYGYT
TRBV27	13	-	ASSLEGHLNTEAF
TRBV5-6	12	-	ASSPSFYNSPLH
TRBV28	13	-	ASRPEGGGRTEAF
TRBV5-1	12	-	ASSTGTGLLEAF
TRBV21-1	12	once	ASSKDGRCSGYT
TRBV18	14	-	ASSPDRQTSAREQF
TRBV5-1	14	many	ASSPRASVNTGELF
TRBV7-2	16	-	ASSLTGTGGVSYNEQF
TRBV7-2	12	-	ASSLGQPPSPLH
TRBV5-6	13	-	ASSFSLADYNEQF
TRBV18	12	-	ASSPGSYRDGYT
TRBV19	11	-	ASSPPGVTEAF
TRBV3-1/TRBV3-2	9	-	ASSQTGETF
TRBV9	13	-	ASSPRTGGGNEQF
TRBV5-4	12	-	ASSLDGQGYGYT
TRBV4-2	13	-	ASSQEGGGTNEQF
TRBV6-6	14	once	ASSTDRGRANYGYT
TRBV29-1	12	-	SAGLAANTGELF
TRBV2	12	many	ASKGDYGSYEQY
TRBV5-1	13	-	ASSLEIGVNTEAF
TRBV28	15	-	ASSSPHTGTGNTEAF
TRBV7-9	11	-	ASSHPGDTEAF
TRBV12-3/TRBV12-4	11	-	ASSLTGNTEAF
TRBV11-2	11	-	ASSFGVGSPLH
TRBV19	13	-	ASSPWTGRNTEAF
TRBV6-5	10	few	ASSYSGGEAF
TRBV19	12	-	ASSILGGGDGYT
TRBV30	12	-	AWNRGDVNTEAF
TRBV28	13	-	ATFPRGAANEKLF
TRBV2	12	-	ASSGTGEDQPQH
TRBV10-1	13	-	ASSVSLAGDNEQF